These 18 T cell receptor beta chains share one sample of origin, sequenced in a study of blood T cell repertoires in COVID-19 (dated by TCRdb to 2019 to 2021). Libraries came from the immunoSEQ multiplex PCR assay. The immuneACCESS repertoire file appears here via TCRdb, limited to in-frame rearrangements. These files lack a portion of the clones; in checked studies, under half of the deficit traces to unresolved V genes, and the cause of the others is not known. This sample lists about 68,000 clones; about 91% were detected once. Clones ranked in the top ten supply 7.3% of the sample. Sequences were obtained from peripheral blood. These receptor sequences come from a man between 35 and 55 years old with COVID-19, enrolled during active disease.

This chain connects TRBV5-1 to TRBJ1-4, with D possibly matching TRBD1 (5 bases). This CDR3 contains 14 residues. The V end was cut by 5 bases, the J end by 2 bases, with 10 bases between. CDR1 is SGHRS, CDR2 YFSETQ, per germline. The CDR3 nucleotides read TGCGCCAGCAGGCGGGGGGAGACTAATGAAAAACTGTTTTTT. Its protein is CASRRGETNEKLFF.

The rearrangement uses TRBV4-2 and TRBJ1-2, with 9 nucleotides matching TRBD1. CDR1 is LGHNA, CDR2 YNFKEQ, per germline. The CDR3 has 14 amino acids. Trimming removed 3 bases from V and 7 bases from J; junction bases left unmatched: 6. The CDR3 loop is CASSQPGQGGGYTF. In DNA, the CDR3 is TGTGCCAGCAGCCAGCCGGGACAGGGCGGTGGCTACACCTTC.

The chain is built from TRBV10-3 and TRBJ2-7; D possibly corresponds to TRBD2 (7 bases). Trimming took off 5 bases at V and 9 bases at J, with 14 bases between the two ends. The CDR3 consists of 12 residues. Germline assignment: CDR1 ENHRY and CDR2 SYGVKD. The CDR3 protein is CAISSVRGGQYF. The DNA of the CDR3 is TGTGCCATCAGTAGTGTTAGGGGGGGGCAGTACTTC.

The chain employs TRBV2 and TRBJ1-2, with 9 bases fitting TRBD1. The V gene's germline CDR1 is SNHLY and CDR2 FYNNEI. V dropped 2 bases and J dropped 3; count of bases not matched to a gene: 4. CDR3 size: 15 residues. CDR3 in DNA: TGTGCCAGCAGTGAATGGGGACAGGGCCACTATGGCTACACCTTC. It specifies CASSEWGQGHYGYTF.

The chain carries TRBV6-5 and TRBJ2-7, with D unclear. The CDR3 runs 14 residues. Between the trimmed V and J ends, which lost 6 bases and 3 bases, there was a span of 15 bases. Germline V CDR1 and CDR2: MNHEY, SVGAGI. Here the CDR3 reads CASRITEVIYEQYF. CDR3 nucleotide sequence: TGTGCCAGCAGAATAACTGAAGTAATCTACGAGCAGTACTTC.

This clone has just one count. The chain carries TRBV6-6 and TRBJ1-6; TRBD1 agrees at 9 bases. Per the germline V gene, CDR1 is MNHNY and CDR2 is SVGAGI (reference sequence). The junction had 7 bases not matched to a gene; V was cut back by 6 bases and J by 7 bases. The CDR3 runs 15 residues. In nucleotides, the CDR3 is TGTGCCAGCAGCCCCACCGGACAGGGGAATTCACCCCTCCACTTT. Translating it yields CASSPTGQGNSPLHF.

J is TRBJ2-1 and V is TRBV5-1, with TRBD2 as a possible D gene (5 bases). V was cut by 0 bases and J by 4 bases, with 11 bases left in between. CDR1 is SGHRS and CDR2 is YFSETQ in the germline V gene. The CDR3 length is 15 residues. CDR3 bases: TGCGCCAGCAGCTTGGGGGTAGAGGGTTACAATGAGCAGTTCTTC. It codes for CASSLGVEGYNEQFF.

This chain uses TRBV6-2 or TRBV6-3 with TRBJ2-7; TRBD1 matches 7 bases. CDR3 length equals 13 residues. J gave up 2 bases and V 4 bases, and 2 bases lay outside the gene matches. Germline CDR1 and CDR2: MNHEY and SVGEGT. The CDR3, as DNA: TGTGCCAGCAGTTGGGACAGCCCCTACGAGCAGTACTTC. It codes for CASSWDSPYEQYF.

CDR3 amino acids: CASSEGQGTAGNTIYF. The CDR3 nucleotides read TGTGCCAGCAGTGAAGGACAGGGGACGGCTGGAAACACCATATATTTT. This sequence joins TRBV2 and TRBJ1-3; 8 bases agree with TRBD1. The CDR3 loop spans 16 amino acids. The ends lost 1 base at V and 2 bases at J; junction bases unmatched: 4. Germline V lookup: CDR1 SNHLY, CDR2 FYNNEI.

The V and J genes are TRBV5-4 and TRBJ2-7; 8 bases fit TRBD2. The CDR3 loop spans 16 amino acids. Germline V CDR1 and CDR2: SGHNT, YYREEE (reference sequence). V trimming: 4 bases; J trimming: 2 bases; junction bases outside the gene matches: 11. The CDR3 region is CASSLGGTAGAYEQYF. The CDR3 DNA is TGTGCCAGCAGCCTCGGGGGCACAGCGGGGGCCTACGAGCAGTACTTC.

This clone came up a few times. The chain uses TRBV3-1 (or the pseudogene TRBV3-2) and TRBJ1-2, with D possibly being TRBD1 (5 bases). Germline V gene sequence: CDR1 LGHDT, CDR2 YNNKEL (reference sequence). The CDR3 totals 14 residues. Trimming stripped 2 bases from V and 3 bases from J, with 10 bases between. For the CDR3, the DNA is TGTGCCAGCAGCCAACTCGGGGGGGACTATGGCTACACCTTC. It yields the protein CASSQLGGDYGYTF.

Only one count was recorded for this clone. The rearrangement joins TRBV7-9 to TRBJ2-1, with 8 positions matching TRBD1. The CDR3 runs to 15 residues. In germline, CDR1 is SEHNR, CDR2 FQNEAQ (reference sequence). Trimming at V came to 2 bases and at J to 6 bases, leaving 6 bases not matched to a gene. This CDR3 is CASSLFGTGTNEQFF. The CDR3 DNA is TGTGCCAGCAGCTTATTTGGGACAGGTACCAATGAGCAGTTCTTC.

This CDR3 reads CASRGDRSNSPLHF. The CDR3 nucleotides read TGTGCCAGCAGGGGGGACAGATCTAATTCACCCCTCCACTTT. The genes are TRBV2 and TRBJ1-6, with 7 positions matching TRBD1. There are 14 residues in the CDR3. V was clipped by 6 bases and J by 6 bases; unmatched bases: 5. Per the germline V gene, CDR1 is SNHLY and CDR2 is FYNNEI.

The J gene is TRBJ1-4, the V gene TRBV19; 9 nucleotides line up with TRBD1. V gave up 7 bases and J gave up 6 bases; unmatched junction bases: 3. The CDR3 covers 13 residues. The germline V gene encodes CDR1 LNHDA and CDR2 SQIVND (reference sequence). The CDR3 nucleotides are TGTGCCAGTAAGGGACAGGGAGATGAAAAACTGTTTTTT. Protein product: CASKGQGDEKLFF.

This chain connects TRBV18 to TRBJ1-5; 10 bases match TRBD1. V was pared by 6 bases and J by 2 bases, with 4 bases of the junction left unmatched. Germline CDR1 KGHSH, CDR2 LQKENI. CDR3 length: 15 amino acids. The CDR3 DNA is TGTGCCAGCTCCCGCGGACAGGGGGGCAATCAGCCCCAGCATTTT. This sequence encodes CASSRGQGGNQPQHF.

This clone was counted a single time. The rearrangement links TRBV10-1 to TRBJ1-2; TRBD1 agrees at 10 bases. This CDR3 is 15 amino acids long. Trimming took 0 bases from V and 8 from J; bases not matched to a gene: 6. The V gene's germline CDR1 is WNHNN and CDR2 SYGVQD (reference sequence). The CDR3 region has the DNA TGCGCCAGCAGTGAGTCACCGGGACAGGGGATGGGCTACACCTTC. It translates to CASSESPGQGMGYTF.

The V gene is TRBV10-3, the J gene TRBJ2-7; the match to TRBD2 covers 8 bases. V lost 10 bases, J lost 0 bases, and 5 bases stayed unmatched. Per the germline V gene, CDR1 is ENHRY and CDR2 is SYGVKD. The length of the CDR3 is 13 residues. CDR3 coding DNA: TGTGCCACCTCGACTAGCGTCTCCTACGAGCAGTACTTC. It encodes CATSTSVSYEQYF.

This rearrangement joins TRBV3-1 (or the pseudogene TRBV3-2) to TRBJ2-1; 8 bases line up with TRBD1. With V trimmed by 1 base and J by 10 bases, 3 bases remained unmatched. The CDR3 has 13 amino acids. In germline, CDR1 is LGHDT, CDR2 YNNKEL (reference sequence). The CDR3 nucleotides are TGTGCCAGCAGCCAAGCACAGGGGGGCGAGCAGTTCTTC. Its protein product is CASSQAQGGEQFF.